The 15 T cell receptor beta chains listed next were all sequenced from one sample in a study of T cell repertoires in cytomegalovirus infection. Each CDR3 protein gets one entry after TCRdb re-called the reads with MiXCR. The data show fewer than 1,000,000 distinct CDR3 sequences, with around 32% seen just once and over 10% held by the top ten. No cognate antigen is known for these TCRs. This specimen consisted of cultured CD8+ T cells from PBMCs, obtained from culture after CMV antigen stimulation. These receptors were obtained from a human donor in good health (CMV status not recorded). Some clones in this sample may be carry-over from other donors' samples.

The chain employs TRBV7-6 and TRBJ2-6; 8 bases are a match to TRBD2. With V trimmed by 5 bases and J by 0 bases, 12 bases remained unmatched. The CDR3 covers 19 residues. Germline CDR1 reads SGHVS; CDR2 reads FNYEAQ. The CDR3 DNA sequence: TGTGCCAGCAGCCCCTCGGGGGGGGGGTTCCTCTCTGGGGCCAACGTCCTGACTTTC. Translating it yields CASSPSGGGFLSGANVLTF.

CDR3 sequence reads: CASSHWTGENTEAFF. The CDR3 DNA reads TGCGCCAGCAGCCACTGGACAGGGGAAAACACTGAAGCTTTCTTT. The chain joins TRBV5-1 to TRBJ1-1, with TRBD1 identical over 9 bases. The trim removed 4 bases at V and 2 bases at J, leaving 6 bases unmatched. The CDR3 has 15 residues. The germline CDR1 and CDR2 sequences are SGHRS and YFSETQ.

V and J are TRBV5-1 and TRBJ2-1; D might be TRBD2 (6 bases). There are 13 residues in the CDR3. Germline assignment: CDR1 SGHRS and CDR2 YFSETQ. V was trimmed by 5 bases and J by 7 bases, leaving 13 bases between them. This CDR3 reads CASSSAGRNEQFF. The CDR3 DNA reads as TGCGCCAGCAGTTCCGCAGGGAGGAATGAGCAGTTCTTC. Combining the CDR3 with reference TRBV5-1 and TRBJ2-1 gives the whole variable domain KAGVTQTPRYLIKTRGQQVTLSCSPISGHRSVSWYQQTPGQGLQFLFEYFSETQRNKGNFPGRFSGRQFSNSRSEMNVSTLELGDSALYLCASSSAGRNEQFFGPGTRLTVL.

This clonotype was detected once. One junction end does not reproduce the germline sequence, and a read error may be involved. The genes are TRBV2 and TRBJ1-1; the D is unclear. The germline V gene has CDR1 SNHLY and CDR2 FYNNEI. The CDR3 consists of 11 residues. CDR3 region: CASGEGRVAFF. The CDR3 bases are TGTGCCAGCGGTGAAGGGCGGGTGGCTTTCTTT.

This clonotype was recorded at least ten times. The chain joins TRBV7-9 to TRBJ2-1; no firm D call. The germline V gene has CDR1 SEHNR and CDR2 FQNEAQ (reference sequence). This CDR3 contains 14 residues. Trimming removed 1 base at V and 7 bases at J, with 11 bases between. The CDR3 sequence is CASSLVGRRNEQFF. The CDR3 region has the DNA TGTGCCAGCAGCTTAGTCGGCAGACGAAATGAGCAGTTCTTC. Based on the CDR3 plus reference TRBV7-9 and TRBJ2-1, the full variable domain is DTGVSQNPRHKITKRGQNVTFRCDPISEHNRLYWYRQTLGQGPEFLTYFQNEAQLEKSRLLSDRFSAERPKGSFSTLEIQRTEQGDSAMYLCASSLVGRRNEQFFGPGTRLTVL.

Worth noting for this clonotype: An end of the junction differs from the germline gene, which may be a read error. This chain joins TRBV7-6 and TRBJ2-2; 10 positions match TRBD1. Germline V gene lookup returns CDR1 SGHVS and CDR2 FNYEAQ. The CDR3 contains 15 residues. For the CDR3, the DNA is TGTGCCAGCAGCCTAGCCGGGACAGGGGCCGGGGAGCTGTTTTTT. Residues: CASSLAGTGAGELFF.

About this clonotype itself: Being one base from a much bigger clone, this may be a read error. The V call is TRBV7-6, the J call TRBJ2-5; D gene unclear. The CDR3 sequence is 14 residues long. Germline CDR1 SGHVS, CDR2 FNYEAQ. For the CDR3, the DNA is TGTGCCAGCAGCTTACTCCCGGCAGAAGAGACCCGGTACTTC. Encoded protein: CASSLLPAEETRYF.

The chain combines TRBV12-3 or TRBV12-4 with TRBJ2-3; 8 nucleotides agree with TRBD2. The CDR3 is 14 residues long. Trimming took 6 bases from V and 6 from J; bases not matched to a gene: 8. In DNA, the CDR3 is TGTGCCAGCAGCCTTACTAGCGGTAGGGATACGCAGTATTTT. Its translation is CASSLTSGRDTQYF.

The chain employs TRBV2 and TRBJ2-7; D is ambiguous. Germline V gene sequence: CDR1 SNHLY, CDR2 FYNNEI. The CDR3 loop spans 11 amino acids. V lost 10 bases to trimming and J lost 6 bases, with 13 bases between them. Here the CDR3 reads CATVLGSEQYV. Here the CDR3 DNA reads TGTGCCACCGTCTTAGGATCCGAGCAGTACGTC.

The chain links TRBV7-9 to TRBJ1-4, with a possible D match to TRBD1 (6 bases). The V end was cut by 4 bases, the J end by 8 bases, with 20 bases between. CDR3 length: 16 residues. The V gene's germline CDR1 is SEHNR and CDR2 FQNEAQ (reference sequence). The CDR3 region is CASSSGTSGLGEKLFF. CDR3 DNA sequence: TGTGCCAGCAGCTCCGGGACAAGCGGTTTGGGCGAAAAACTGTTTTTT.

The J gene is TRBJ2-3, the V gene TRBV4-1; D is possibly TRBD2 (5 bases). Germline CDR1 and CDR2: MGHRA and YSYEKL. The CDR3 is 16 residues long. With 1 base removed from V and 1 base from J, the gap between germline ends came to 12 bases. The CDR3 sequence: CASSQVEAAGTDTQYF. CDR3 sequence (DNA): TGCGCCAGCAGCCAAGTGGAGGCTGCGGGCACAGATACGCAGTATTTT.

The V and J genes are TRBV2 and TRBJ1-1; no clear D gene. The V end was cut by 6 bases, the J end by 5 bases, with 22 bases between. Germline CDR1 reads SNHLY; CDR2 reads FYNNEI. The CDR3 is 16 amino acids. This chain's CDR3 is CASSGPLSGKGTEAFF. As DNA, the CDR3 is TGTGCCAGCAGCGGGCCTCTTAGTGGGAAGGGAACTGAAGCTTTCTTT.

This clonotype was recorded once. This rearrangement joins TRBV4-3 to TRBJ1-1; maybe TRBD1 (6 bases). The CDR3 consists of 16 residues. V lost 6 bases to trimming and J lost 0 bases, with 17 bases between them. CDR1 and CDR2 from the germline V gene are LGHNA and YSLEER. The CDR3 DNA reads as TGCGCCAGCAGATCCGGGACAACCGACATGAACACTGAAGCTTTCTTT. This encodes CASRSGTTDMNTEAFF.

The rearrangement joins TRBV19 to TRBJ1-5; D is uncertain. There are 14 residues in the CDR3. Trimming removed 7 bases at V and 2 bases at J, with 12 bases between. Germline CDR1 and CDR2: LNHDA and SQIVND (reference sequence). CDR3 sequence: CASTTNWGNQPQHF. In nucleotides, the CDR3 is TGTGCCAGTACCACAAATTGGGGCAATCAGCCCCAGCATTTT.

A few counts support this clonotype. The chain has TRBV3-1 and TRBJ1-3; possible D gene TRBD1, 5 bases. The CDR3 loop spans 16 amino acids. V lost 4 bases and J 0 bases, leaving 13 bases between the germline ends. Per the germline V gene, CDR1 is LGHDT and CDR2 is YNNKEL (reference sequence). The DNA of the CDR3 is TGTGCCAGCAGCCCTACAGGATCTTTCTCTGGAAACACCATATATTTT. Its protein is CASSPTGSFSGNTIYF. Full variable domain (missing parts from reference TRBV3-1 and TRBJ1-3): DTAVSQTPKYLVTQMGNDKSIKCEQNLGHDTMYWYKQDSKKFLKIMFSYNNKELIINETVPNRFSPKSPDKAHLNLHINSLELGDSAVYFCASSPTGSFSGNTIYFGEGSWLTVV.